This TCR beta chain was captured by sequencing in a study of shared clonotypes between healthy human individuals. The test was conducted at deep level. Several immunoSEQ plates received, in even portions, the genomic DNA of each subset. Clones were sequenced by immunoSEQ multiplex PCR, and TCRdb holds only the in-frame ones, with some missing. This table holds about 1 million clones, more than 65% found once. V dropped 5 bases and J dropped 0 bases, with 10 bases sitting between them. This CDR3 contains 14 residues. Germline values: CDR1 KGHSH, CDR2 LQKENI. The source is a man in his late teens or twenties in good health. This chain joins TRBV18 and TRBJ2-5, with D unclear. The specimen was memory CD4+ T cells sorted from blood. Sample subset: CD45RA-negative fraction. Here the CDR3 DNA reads TGTGCCAGCTCATACGTCACCTACCAAGAGACCCAGTACTTC. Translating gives CASSYVTYQETQYF.